The following is a T cell receptor (beta chain) sequence with its context. Original analysis: The authors estimated nucleated cell counts from reference gene primer amplification. Sequencing was performed with immunoSEQ multiplex PCR; in TCRdb, only in-frame clones are kept and a portion is missing. That table supplies the V and J calls and clone size; D and trimming were determined from the DNA. The data show under 150,000 clones, more than 90% seen once. This specimen belongs to a study of blood T cell repertoires in COVID-19. CDR1 and CDR2 (germline): SGDLS, YYNGEE. V shed 5 bases and J shed 5 bases, with 16 bases lying between them. This CDR3 comprises 14 residues.

Sequences were obtained from peripheral blood. This receptor was identified in a man between 45 and 60 years old with active COVID-19. The chain employs TRBV9 and TRBJ1-2; D ambiguous. CDR3 amino acids: CASSVDGLGYGYTF. Here the CDR3 DNA reads TGTGCCAGCAGTGTGGACGGACTGGGGTATGGCTACACCTTC.